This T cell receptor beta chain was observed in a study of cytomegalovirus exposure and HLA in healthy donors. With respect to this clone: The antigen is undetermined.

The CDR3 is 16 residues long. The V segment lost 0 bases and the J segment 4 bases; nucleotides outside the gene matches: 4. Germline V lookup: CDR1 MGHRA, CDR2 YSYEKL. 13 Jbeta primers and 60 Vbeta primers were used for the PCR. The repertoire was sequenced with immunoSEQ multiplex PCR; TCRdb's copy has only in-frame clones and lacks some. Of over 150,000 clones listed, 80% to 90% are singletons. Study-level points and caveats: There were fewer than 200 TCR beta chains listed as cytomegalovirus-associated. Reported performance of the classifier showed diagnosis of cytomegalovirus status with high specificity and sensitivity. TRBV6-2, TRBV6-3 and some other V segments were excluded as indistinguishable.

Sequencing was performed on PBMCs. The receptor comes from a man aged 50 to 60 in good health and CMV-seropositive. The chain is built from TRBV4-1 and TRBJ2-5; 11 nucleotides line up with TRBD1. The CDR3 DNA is TGCGCCAGCAGCCAAGATGAGGGACAGGGGGGAGAGACCCAGTACTTC. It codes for CASSQDEGQGGETQYF.